This passage covers 10 T cell receptor beta chains from one sample sequenced in a study of blood T cell repertoires in COVID-19. Profiled with immunoSEQ multiplex PCR; TCRdb holds only in-frame clones, not every one. Here the sample spans 43,000 or so clones, about 89% being singletons. The sample comprised peripheral blood. The receptors stem from a man between 60 and 75 years old with active or convalescent COVID-19.

This chain links TRBV4-1 with TRBJ1-2; perhaps TRBD1 as D (6 bases). Germline V CDR1 and CDR2: MGHRA, YSYEKL. The V end was cut by 2 bases, the J end by 2 bases, with 12 bases between. The CDR3 runs 15 residues. This CDR3 is CASSQLGRGNYGYTF. For the CDR3, the DNA is TGCGCCAGCAGCCAATTAGGAAGGGGGAACTATGGCTACACCTTC.

The genes are TRBV6-5 and TRBJ1-1; tentatively, D is TRBD1 (6 bases). V was trimmed by 6 bases and J by 11 bases, leaving 19 bases between them. The CDR3 length is 13 residues. CDR1 and CDR2 (germline): MNHEY, SVGAGI. As DNA, the CDR3 is TGTGCCAGCAGCGCACAGGGTTCGCTTCGGGCTTTCTTT. Translation: CASSAQGSLRAFF.

The chain has TRBV5-1 and TRBJ2-7; TRBD2 aligns across 7 bases. Germline CDR1 SGHRS, CDR2 YFSETQ. This CDR3 has 15 residues. Trimming took 3 bases from V and 3 from J; bases not matched to a gene: 9. The CDR3 bases are TGCGCCAGCAGCTGGATGTCGGCTAGCGGCTACGAGCAGTACTTC. Its protein is CASSWMSASGYEQYF.

This clone was counted a few times. The chain links TRBV28 to TRBJ2-4, with D possibly being TRBD2 (7 bases). The V end lost 6 bases, the J end lost 8 bases, and 20 bases lay between the germline ends. There are 15 residues in the CDR3. CDR1 is MDHEN and CDR2 is SYDVKM in the germline V gene. The CDR3 here is CASSPPEGGADIQYF. DNA of the CDR3: TGTGCCAGCAGCCCTCCCGAAGGGGGGGCGGACATTCAGTACTTC.

As concerns this clone: A much larger clone lies a single base off, so this may be a read error. Other DNA sequences within the sample encode an identical CDR3. The V call is TRBV4-1, the J call TRBJ1-1; the D gene is possibly TRBD1 (6 bases). Germline lookup yields CDR1 MGHRA and CDR2 YSYEKL. Trimming pared 6 bases from V and 0 bases from J, leaving 11 bases between. The CDR3 consists of 14 residues. The CDR3 spells CASSGRTVNTEAFF. The CDR3, as DNA: TGCGCCAGCAGTGGGCGGACAGTGAACACTGAAGCTTTCTTT.

Regarding this clone: The sample holds other DNA sequences that translate to the same CDR3. J is TRBJ1-5 and V is TRBV6-5, with D perhaps matching TRBD1 (6 bases). CDR1 MNHEY and CDR2 SVGAGI come from the germline V gene. This CDR3 contains 14 residues. The V end lost 6 bases, the J end lost 2 bases, and 11 bases lay between the germline ends. The CDR3 spells CASSPPGGNQPQHF. DNA of the CDR3: TGTGCCAGCAGCCCCCCAGGGGGCAATCAGCCCCAGCATTTT.

This clone was seen once. This chain joins TRBV9 and TRBJ2-7, with a weak D call TRBD1 (6 bases). The V gene's germline CDR1 is SGDLS and CDR2 YYNGEE. This CDR3 is 16 amino acids long. V was cut by 5 bases and J by 2 bases, with 20 bases left in between. The CDR3 bases are TGTGCCAGCAGTGAGAGGTCCGGGACACCTCCCTACGAGCAGTACTTC. This sequence encodes CASSERSGTPPYEQYF. Full variable domain (missing parts from reference TRBV9 and TRBJ2-7): DSGVTQTPKHLITATGQRVTLRCSPRSGDLSVYWYQQSLDQGLQFLIQYYNGEERAKGNILERFSAQQFPDLHSELNLSSLELGDSALYFCASSERSGTPPYEQYFGPGTRLTVT.

The chain uses TRBV30 and TRBJ2-3; 9 positions agree with TRBD2. The V gene end was trimmed by 5 bases and the J gene end by 2 bases; junction bases not matched to a gene: 5. Germline assignment: CDR1 GTSNPN and CDR2 SVGIG (reference sequence). The CDR3 has 14 residues. The CDR3 loop is CAWERGASTDTQYF. The CDR3, as DNA: TGTGCCTGGGAGCGGGGGGCTTCCACAGATACGCAGTATTTT.

The chain joins TRBV3-1 (or the pseudogene TRBV3-2) to TRBJ1-1, with a possible D match to TRBD1 (5 bases). V was trimmed by 1 base and J by 5 bases, leaving 11 bases between them. Germline CDR1 and CDR2: LGHDT and YNNKEL (reference sequence). There are 14 residues in the CDR3. The DNA for the CDR3 is TGTGCCAGCAGCCAAGTAGCGGGGACGACTGAAGCTTTCTTT. Amino acid sequence: CASSQVAGTTEAFF.

This chain connects TRBV29-1 to TRBJ2-5; D unclear. This CDR3 has 12 amino acids. CDR1 is SQVTM, CDR2 ANQGSEA, per germline. V dropped 8 bases and J dropped 5 bases, with 15 bases sitting between them. CDR3 sequence reads: CSPQTAQETQYF. DNA of the CDR3: TGCAGCCCACAGACCGCGCAGGAGACCCAGTACTTC.